The clone carrying this T cell receptor beta chain was counted at least ten times. Its antigen is still unknown. Unique molecular identifiers featured in how the TCRbeta library was prepared. TCRdb re-called the PCR reads with MiXCR, one entry per CDR3 protein. The sample has around 670,000 distinct CDR3 sequences; roughly 14% are singletons. The CDR3 contains 14 residues. V was shortened by 5 bases and J by 6 bases, with 17 bases between the two germline ends. The sample belongs to a study of T-cell reconstitution after alpha-beta-depleted transplantation in children. Findings and limits, study-wide: Diversity of TCRbeta at day 60 was high in some patients, arising from surviving recipient T cells and thymic progenitors.

The V and J genes are TRBV12-3 or TRBV12-4 and TRBJ2-7; unclear D gene. The clonotype comes from a girl under 10 years old with congenital amegakaryocytic thrombocytopenia, due to receive a stem cell transplant. Sequenced here: PBMCs, sampled before TCRalphabeta/CD19-depleted stem cell transplant. For the CDR3, the DNA is TGTGCCAGCAGTACCGCGGTCCAAAGGGCCGAGCAGTACTTC. This sequence encodes CASSTAVQRAEQYF.